The entry below gives a single TCR beta chain sequence along with its context. The CDR3 length is 15 residues. The V gene lost 0 bases and the J gene lost 5 bases, with 10 bases spanning the gap. Looked up from germline, CDR1 is ENHRY and CDR2 is SYGVKD. Repertoires were generated with immunoSEQ multiplex PCR, while TCRdb's copy carries only in-frame clones and drops some. The sample records some 74,000 clones, 60% to 80% being singletons. The sample comes from a study of blood T cell repertoires in COVID-19. This chain links TRBV10-3 with TRBJ1-4, with D uncertain. The TCR originated in a human donor in a cohort sampled during active COVID-19. The specimen sequenced was peripheral blood. This CDR3 is CAISESTQPNEKLFF. The CDR3 nucleotides read TGTGCCATCAGTGAGTCGACACAGCCAAATGAAAAACTGTTTTTT.